The clone carrying this TCR beta chain has ten or more counts. Its antigen remains unknown. Samples came from axillary lymph nodes draining the breast cancer. Germline CDR1 and CDR2: DFQATT and SNEGSKA (reference sequence). The germline V and J ends were trimmed by 5 bases and 0 bases, with 11 bases remaining between them. The CDR3 sequence is 14 residues long. This sample was included in a study of breast tumors, draining lymph nodes, adjacent tissues. General study points: Compared with basal-like, luminal-like tumors shared significantly more repertoire with nontumor tissue. Tumors had less TCR diversity than lymph nodes, more than nontumor tissue. Data only fit, rather than demonstrated, lymph node origin of most tumor T cells. The data were judged consistent with most tumor T cells coming from lymph node and expanding in tumor.

MiXCR was run by TCRdb on the multiplex PCR reads, yielding one entry per CDR3 protein. The table lists roughly 80,000 distinct CDR3 sequences, 15% to 20% of them singletons, with 2% to 3% in the top ten. The chain recombines TRBV20-1 with TRBJ1-5; D perhaps matches TRBD1 (6 bases). This sequence originates from a female donor with breast cancer. Some clones in this sample may be carry-over from other donors' samples. The sequenced sample consisted of axillary lymph node tissue. The CDR3, as DNA: TGCAGTGCTGAGGGACACGTTAGCAATCAGCCCCAGCATTTT. Encoded protein: CSAEGHVSNQPQHF.